This T cell receptor (beta chain) was captured in a study of cytomegalovirus exposure and HLA in healthy donors. 13 Jbeta primers and 60 Vbeta primers were used for the PCR. Sequencing used immunoSEQ multiplex PCR; TCRdb keeps in-frame clones, though not all of them. The top ten hold around 2.5% of the sample, which has tens of thousands of clones, 87% seen once. Turning to this clone: Antigen: not known.

The CDR3 is 12 amino acids. Trimming left V 0 bases short and J 4 bases short, with 3 bases between. CDR1 SGHKS and CDR2 YYEKEE come from the germline V gene (reference sequence). The study, taken as a whole, reports: Presence/absence analyses supposed approximately even sequencing depth among donors.

The chain couples TRBV5-5 to TRBJ2-3, with D uncertain. The receptor comes from a boy under 18 in good health and CMV-seronegative. The sequenced material came from PBMCs. The CDR3 nucleotides are TGTGCCAGCAGCTTGGCCGCAGATACGCAGTATTTT. Its protein is CASSLAADTQYF.